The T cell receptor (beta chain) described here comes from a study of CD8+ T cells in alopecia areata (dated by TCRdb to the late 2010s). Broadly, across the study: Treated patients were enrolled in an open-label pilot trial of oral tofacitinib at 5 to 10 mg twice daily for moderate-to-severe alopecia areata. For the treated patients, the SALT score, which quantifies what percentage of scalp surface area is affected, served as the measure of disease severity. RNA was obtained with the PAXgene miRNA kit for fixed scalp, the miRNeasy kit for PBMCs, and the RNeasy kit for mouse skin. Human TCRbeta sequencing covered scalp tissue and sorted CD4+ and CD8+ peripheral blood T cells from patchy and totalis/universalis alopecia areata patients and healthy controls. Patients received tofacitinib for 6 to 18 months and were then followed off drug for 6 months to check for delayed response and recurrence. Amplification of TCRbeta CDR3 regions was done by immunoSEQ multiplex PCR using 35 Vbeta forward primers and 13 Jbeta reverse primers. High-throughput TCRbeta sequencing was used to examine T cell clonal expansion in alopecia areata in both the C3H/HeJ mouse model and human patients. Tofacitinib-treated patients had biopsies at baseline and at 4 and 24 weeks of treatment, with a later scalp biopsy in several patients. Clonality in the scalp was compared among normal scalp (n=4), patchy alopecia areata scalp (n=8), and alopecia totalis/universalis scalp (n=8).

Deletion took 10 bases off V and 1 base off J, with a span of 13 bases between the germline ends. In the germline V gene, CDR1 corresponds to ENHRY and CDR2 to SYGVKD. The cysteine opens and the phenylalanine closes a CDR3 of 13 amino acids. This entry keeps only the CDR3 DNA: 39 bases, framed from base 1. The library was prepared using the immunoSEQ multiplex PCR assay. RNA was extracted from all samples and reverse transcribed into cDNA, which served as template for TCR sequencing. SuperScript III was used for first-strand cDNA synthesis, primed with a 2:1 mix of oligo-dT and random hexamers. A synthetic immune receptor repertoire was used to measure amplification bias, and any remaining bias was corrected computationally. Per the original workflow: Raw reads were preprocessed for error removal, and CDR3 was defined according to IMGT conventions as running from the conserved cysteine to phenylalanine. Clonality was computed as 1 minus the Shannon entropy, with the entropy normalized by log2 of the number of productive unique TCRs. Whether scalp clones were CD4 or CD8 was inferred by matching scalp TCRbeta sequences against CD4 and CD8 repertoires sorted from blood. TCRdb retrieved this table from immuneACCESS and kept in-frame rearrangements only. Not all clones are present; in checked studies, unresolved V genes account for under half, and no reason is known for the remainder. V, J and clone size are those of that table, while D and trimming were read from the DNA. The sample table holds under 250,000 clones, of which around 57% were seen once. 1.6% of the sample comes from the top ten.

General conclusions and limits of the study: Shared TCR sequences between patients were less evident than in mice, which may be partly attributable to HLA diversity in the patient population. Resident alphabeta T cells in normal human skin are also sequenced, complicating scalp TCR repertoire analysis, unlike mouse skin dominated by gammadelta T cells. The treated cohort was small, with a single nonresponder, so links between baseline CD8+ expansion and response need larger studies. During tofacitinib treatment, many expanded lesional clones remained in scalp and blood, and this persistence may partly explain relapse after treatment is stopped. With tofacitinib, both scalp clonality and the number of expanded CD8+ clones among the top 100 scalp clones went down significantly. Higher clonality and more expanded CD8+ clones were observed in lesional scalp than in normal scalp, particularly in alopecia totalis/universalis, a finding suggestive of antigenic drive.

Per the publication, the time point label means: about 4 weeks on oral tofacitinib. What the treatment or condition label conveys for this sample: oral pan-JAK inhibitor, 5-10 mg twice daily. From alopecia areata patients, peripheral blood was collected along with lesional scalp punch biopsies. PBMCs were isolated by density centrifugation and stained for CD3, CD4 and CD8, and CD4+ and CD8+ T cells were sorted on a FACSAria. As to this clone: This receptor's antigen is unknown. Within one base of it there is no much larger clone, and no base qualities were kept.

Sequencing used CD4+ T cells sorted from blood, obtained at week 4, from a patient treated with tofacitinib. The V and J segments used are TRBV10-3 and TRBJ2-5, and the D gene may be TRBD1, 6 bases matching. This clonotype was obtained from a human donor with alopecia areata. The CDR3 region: CATKPTGQETQYF. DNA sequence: TGTGCCACGAAACCGACAGGCCAAGAGACCCAGTACTTC.